Presented here are 18 T cell receptor beta chains from one specimen sequenced in a study of cytotoxic CD8 clonotypes in ibrutinib-treated CLL. Method: immunoSEQ multiplex PCR; TCRdb's copy keeps in-frame clones and lacks some. The sample holds under 9,500 clones, over 60% seen once. This sample comprised PBMCs, obtained before ibrutinib treatment. The receptor source for this set is a human donor with chronic lymphocytic leukemia.

This clone is medium-sized (0.01 to 0.1%) by share. The rearrangement joins TRBV2 to TRBJ2-1; D is uncertain. From germline, CDR1 is SNHLY and CDR2 FYNNEI. CDR3 length: 16 amino acids. V shed 3 bases and J shed 8 bases, with 20 bases lying between them. The CDR3, as DNA: TGTGCCAGCAGTGACCCATCGACACCGCTTAGGGATGAGCAGTTCTTC. This sequence encodes CASSDPSTPLRDEQFF.

V usage is TRBV6-1 and J usage is TRBJ2-3, with a weak D call TRBD1 (5 bases). Germline V gives CDR1 MNHNS, CDR2 SASEGT. V was clipped by 8 bases and J by 6 bases, with 18 bases between them. There are 14 residues in the CDR3. In DNA form, the CDR3 reads TGTGCCAGCTTTGAAGGGGATTCACGGGATACGCAGTATTTT. The encoded protein is CASFEGDSRDTQYF.

V is TRBV27 and J is TRBJ1-1; the D gene is possibly TRBD1 (6 bases). Germline V lookup: CDR1 MNHEY, CDR2 SMNVEV (reference sequence). The V end lost 0 bases, the J end lost 1 base, and 12 bases lay between the germline ends. CDR3 length: 16 amino acids. The CDR3 loop reads CASSLSRGATNTEAFF. The DNA of the CDR3 is TGTGCCAGCAGTTTATCGAGGGGGGCTACGAACACTGAAGCTTTCTTT.

This clone was detected only once. This chain links TRBV28 with TRBJ2-5, with a tentative D call TRBD2 (5 bases). This CDR3 region has 12 residues. The V gene's germline CDR1 is MDHEN and CDR2 SYDVKM. Trimming shortened V by 6 bases and J by 5 bases, and 10 bases separated the two germline ends. The CDR3 spells CASSRDGETQYF. In DNA, the CDR3 is TGTGCCAGCAGCCGGGATGGGGAGACCCAGTACTTC.

This chain joins TRBV2 and TRBJ2-7, with 8 bases matching TRBD2. CDR3 length: 15 residues. Germline V gene data show CDR1 as SNHLY and CDR2 as FYNNEI. The V and J ends lost 7 bases and 6 bases, in that order; junction bases with no gene match: 14. CDR3 DNA sequence: TGTGCCAGCACCTTGGGGCGGGAGGAATTTCGCGAGCAGTACTTC. This encodes CASTLGREEFREQYF.

This rearrangement joins TRBV18 to TRBJ1-1; D is ambiguous. V was trimmed by 4 bases and J by 3 bases, leaving 9 bases between them. CDR3 length: 13 amino acids. Germline lookup yields CDR1 KGHSH and CDR2 LQKENI. The CDR3, as DNA: TGTGCCAGCTCACTCAACGGGTACACTGAAGCTTTCTTT. As protein: CASSLNGYTEAFF.

This clone is categorized as medium-sized (0.01 to 0.1%). The CDR3 DNA sequence: TGTGCCAGCAGCCCTCCGGGACTAGCGGGAGTAGGTGGCGGGGAGCTGTTTTTT. Its translation: CASSPPGLAGVGGGELFF. The chain couples TRBV9 to TRBJ2-2, with 14 bases matching TRBD2. J was trimmed by 7 bases and V by 4 bases; bases with no gene match: 12. The CDR3 totals 18 residues. The V gene's germline CDR1 is SGDLS and CDR2 YYNGEE.

This clone appeared once. The rearrangement uses TRBV7-2 and TRBJ2-2; 10 bases fit TRBD1. The V segment lost 5 bases and the J segment 8 bases; nucleotides outside the gene matches: 8. The germline V gene has CDR1 SGHTA and CDR2 FQGNSA. The CDR3 runs to 15 residues. Written as DNA, the CDR3 is TGTGCCAGCAGCCTAGGACAGGGGGAAGGTGGGGAGCTGTTTTTT. It is translated as CASSLGQGEGGELFF.

This sequence joins TRBV10-1 and TRBJ2-5; tentative D call: TRBD2 (6 bases). Germline CDR1 and CDR2: WNHNN and SYGVQD (reference sequence). V was trimmed by 8 bases and J by 5 bases, leaving 18 bases between them. This CDR3 region has 14 residues. The CDR3 DNA sequence: TGCGCCAGCCGGGACTTAAGCCGCGTGGAGACCCAGTACTTC. It translates to CASRDLSRVETQYF.

This sequence joins TRBV4-2 and TRBJ1-1; no reliable D call. V dropped 0 bases and J dropped 0 bases, with 20 bases sitting between them. Germline V gene data show CDR1 as LGHNA and CDR2 as YNFKEQ. The CDR3 is 19 residues long. CDR3 region: CASSQDLGSESIVNTEAFF. Here the CDR3 DNA reads TGTGCCAGCAGCCAAGATTTGGGGTCAGAATCGATTGTGAACACTGAAGCTTTCTTT.

CDR3 in amino acids: CASSGQENTEAFF. The CDR3 DNA is TGCGCCAGCAGCGGTCAGGAAAACACTGAAGCTTTCTTT. The chain has TRBV5-1 and TRBJ1-1; D is unresolved. Trimming removed 4 bases at V and 2 bases at J, with 9 bases between. The CDR3 sequence is 13 residues long. Germline assignment: CDR1 SGHRS and CDR2 YFSETQ.

The chain has TRBV5-4 and TRBJ1-2; D possibly corresponds to TRBD1 (6 bases). V shed 4 bases and J shed 7 bases, with 20 bases lying between them. Per germline, CDR1 SGHNT and CDR2 YYREEE (reference sequence). The CDR3 has 15 amino acids. The CDR3 DNA is TGTGCCAGCAGCGTAACGGACAGATCACTTCGTGGCTACACCTTC. This translates into CASSVTDRSLRGYTF.

The chain links TRBV6-1 to TRBJ2-2, with 10 positions matching TRBD1. The CDR3 has 16 amino acids. Trimming removed 3 bases from V and 1 base from J; junction bases left unmatched: 2. CDR1 and CDR2 (germline): MNHNS, SASEGT. The CDR3 region has the DNA TGTGCCAGCAGTGACCGGGACAGGGGGAACACCGGGGAGCTGTTTTTT. Its protein product is CASSDRDRGNTGELFF.

The chain links TRBV10-3 to TRBJ2-3, with D uncertain. CDR1 ENHRY and CDR2 SYGVKD come from the germline V gene. V was clipped by 7 bases and J by 7 bases, with 15 bases between them. This CDR3 has 13 residues. The CDR3 DNA sequence: TGTGCCATCACCGATACTCCCGATAATACGCAGTATTTT. Translating gives CAITDTPDNTQYF.

This chain joins TRBV19 and TRBJ2-7; no definite D call. Germline V gene data show CDR1 as LNHDA and CDR2 as SQIVND (reference sequence). V lost 0 bases and J 3 bases, leaving 12 bases between the germline ends. CDR3 length: 15 residues. CDR3 region: CASSIDIRPYYEQYF. The CDR3 DNA reads as TGTGCCAGTAGTATAGATATCAGGCCCTACTACGAGCAGTACTTC.

Only one count was recorded for this clone. The chain employs TRBV28 and TRBJ1-5; TRBD1 matches at 9 bases. V dropped 1 base and J dropped 4; count of bases not matched to a gene: 11. CDR3 length equals 18 residues. Per the germline V gene, CDR1 is MDHEN and CDR2 is SYDVKM. CDR3 loop: CASSLFKSGQGKNQPQHF. The CDR3 DNA reads as TGTGCCAGCAGTTTATTTAAGAGTGGACAGGGGAAGAATCAGCCCCAGCATTTT.

The chain carries TRBV15 and TRBJ2-7; D not resolved. This CDR3 has 15 amino acids. V shed 1 base and J shed 7 bases, with 17 bases lying between them. Germline CDR1 is LNHNV and CDR2 is YYDKDF (reference sequence). DNA for the CDR3: TGTGCCACCAGCAGAGCGGTCAGCTTAAGCATGGAGCAGTACTTC. As protein: CATSRAVSLSMEQYF.

This chain links TRBV28 with TRBJ2-1; perhaps D is TRBD1 or TRBD2 (5 bases each). Germline lookup yields CDR1 MDHEN and CDR2 SYDVKM. The V gene lost 2 bases and the J gene lost 12 bases, with 8 bases spanning the gap. CDR3 length: 11 residues. The CDR3 loop reads CASSLGGRQFF. The CDR3 nucleotides are TGTGCCAGCAGTTTAGGGGGAAGGCAGTTCTTC.